The clone carrying this TCR beta chain was detected once. Original handling: How many nucleated cells were present was estimated from reference gene primer amplification. TCRdb's table, derived via immunoSEQ multiplex PCR, lists solely in-frame clones and lacks some. V and J calls and clone size are given by that table; D and trimming were obtained from the DNA. There are approximately 480,000 clones in the sample; 85% to 90% occur only once, and roughly 1% lies in the top ten. The data belong to a study of blood T cell repertoires in COVID-19. The V gene's germline CDR1 is SGHNT and CDR2 YYREEE (reference sequence). The V and J ends lost 4 bases and 4 bases, in that order; junction bases with no gene match: 8. CDR3 size: 16 residues. Seattle's cohort entered during active infection and was followed longitudinally.

The rearrangement uses TRBV5-4 and TRBJ2-1; 10 positions agree with TRBD2. This receptor was taken from a man younger than 35 with COVID-19, enrolled during active disease. The source material was peripheral blood. The CDR3 DNA reads TGTGCCAGCAGCCCCCCGACTAGCGGGCCGTACAATGAGCAGTTCTTC. Its protein product is CASSPPTSGPYNEQFF.